Listed below are T cell receptor beta chains from one sample, sequenced in a study of patients and donors after allogeneic stem cell transplantation. Via MiXCR, TCRdb re-called the RT-PCR reads, giving one row per CDR3 protein. Of more than 150,000 distinct CDR3 sequences in the sample, 24% were seen once. Sequenced input: blood, either unsorted or a sorted T cell fraction (not recorded which). The receptors originated from a human donor who was either an allogeneic HSCT recipient or a stem cell or donor lymphocyte infusion donor (not recorded which). It is not recorded whose cells these are; they may come from a transplant donor. Each CDR3 is given with its conserved first and last residue. Fields, in order: V gene, J gene, D gene, clone size, CDR3 DNA, CDR3 protein. The D gene is left open where the match is weak. Where a row states a size, it is once, few, many or the class of an expanded clone; other rows omit it.

TRBV27,TRBJ2-3,TRBD2,NA,TGTGCCAGCAGTCCATGGACTAGCGGGAGGGATACGCAGTATTTT,CASSPWTSGRDTQYF
TRBV25-1,TRBJ2-6,NA,few,TGTGCCAGCAGTGACGGGGGAGGATACTCTGGGGCCAACGTCCTGACTTTC,CASSDGGGYSGANVLTF
TRBV29-1,TRBJ1-2,NA,NA,TGCAGCGTTGAAGTCTTAGGGACCTATGGCTACACCTTC,CSVEVLGTYGYTF
TRBV5-6,TRBJ2-5,TRBD2,NA,TGTGCCAGCAGCGGCCAGCGGGAGCAAGAGACCCAGTACTTC,CASSGQREQETQYF
TRBV7-2,TRBJ2-3,NA,NA,TGTGCCAGCAGCTTTGAGTGGGACACAGATACGCAGTATTTT,CASSFEWDTDTQYF
TRBV20-1,TRBJ1-5,NA,many,TGCAGTGCTAGGGCCTTAGGTCCTCACAATCAGCCCCAGCATTTT,CSARALGPHNQPQHF
TRBV20-1,TRBJ2-1,TRBD2,few,TGCAGTGCTACGCTAGCGGGGGGGTACAATGAGCAGTTCTTC,CSATLAGGYNEQFF
TRBV20-1,TRBJ2-1,NA,NA,TGCAGTGCTAGAGAAAACCCTGAGCAGTTCTTC,CSARENPEQFF
TRBV6-2/TRBV6-3,TRBJ1-4,NA,few,TGTGCCAGCAGTTACTCGCTCCTGGACCTCGTCGGTGGTGAAAAACTGTTTTTT,CASSYSLLDLVGGEKLFF
TRBV20-1,TRBJ2-7,NA,NA,TGCAGTGCTAGAACCCGGAGGGGCGGAAACTCCTACGAGCAGTACTTC,CSARTRRGGNSYEQYF
TRBV10-3,TRBJ2-4,NA,few,TGTGCCATCAGTGAAGGCTACATTCAGTACTTC,CAISEGYIQYF
TRBV7-9,TRBJ1-5,NA,many,TGTGCCAGCAGTCATAAAGTTCTTGGTCAGCCCCAGCATTTT,CASSHKVLGQPQHF
TRBV29-1,TRBJ1-2,NA,few,TGCAGCGTTCCACAAAACTATGGCTACACCTTC,CSVPQNYGYTF
TRBV27,TRBJ1-1,NA,many,TGTGCCAGCAGTTTAGGCCACCAGGGGTTTGAAGCTTTCTTT,CASSLGHQGFEAFF
TRBV5-1,TRBJ1-1,NA,NA,TGCGCCAGCAGTGTCAGCCGGGACACTGAAGCTTTCTTT,CASSVSRDTEAFF
TRBV5-1,TRBJ1-1,NA,many,TGCGCCAGCAGCCTTGTCGTGTCAGGAACGACTGAAGCTTTCTTT,CASSLVVSGTTEAFF
TRBV13,TRBJ1-4,NA,NA,TGTGCCAGCAGCTCTCCAGGGGATAGTGAAAAACTGTTTTTT,CASSSPGDSEKLFF
TRBV20-1,TRBJ2-2,TRBD2,NA,TGCAGTGCTAGAGATATCGGGGGGAGGGCCACCGGGGAGCTGTTTTTT,CSARDIGGRATGELFF
TRBV12-3/TRBV12-4,TRBJ2-3,NA,NA,TGTGCCAGCTCCTTCCCCGTAGATACGCAGTATTTT,CASSFPVDTQYF
TRBV5-1,TRBJ2-2,TRBD2,NA,TGCGCCAGCAGCTCGACTAGCGGGAGAACGGGGGAGCTGTTTTTT,CASSSTSGRTGELFF
TRBV12-3/TRBV12-4,TRBJ2-3,NA,NA,TGTGCCAGCAGTTATTTTAACAGTATCACAGATACGCAGTATTTT,CASSYFNSITDTQYF
TRBV6-5,TRBJ1-1,TRBD1,few,TGTGCCAGCAGTCCAATGACAGGGGGCACTGAAGCTTTCTTT,CASSPMTGGTEAFF
TRBV5-4,TRBJ2-3,NA,few,TGTGCCAGCAGCCCTCTCGGGACTCAGGATCCAGATACGCAGTATTTT,CASSPLGTQDPDTQYF
TRBV12-3/TRBV12-4,TRBJ1-3,NA,few,TGTGCCAGCAGTTTAAGGGACTCTGGAAACACCATATATTTT,CASSLRDSGNTIYF
TRBV12-3/TRBV12-4,TRBJ1-2,NA,many,TGTGCCAGCAGTTTCCCGGGGAACTATGGCTACACCTTC,CASSFPGNYGYTF
TRBV5-1,TRBJ2-1,NA,NA,TGCGCCAGCAGCGGCAACAGGGACGAGGCGGGCAATGAGCAGTTCTTC,CASSGNRDEAGNEQFF
TRBV6-2/TRBV6-3,TRBJ1-2,NA,few,TGTGCCAGCAGTTATTCCGGGACACAGTTCTACACCTTC,CASSYSGTQFYTF
TRBV20-1,TRBJ2-7,TRBD2,few,TGCAGTGCTAGAGGGACTAGCGGGCCTTCCTACGAGCAGTACTTC,CSARGTSGPSYEQYF
TRBV7-2,TRBJ1-5,NA,NA,TGTGCCAGCAGCTCCTACGGACAGTCCGAACGTAACAATCAGCCCCAGCATTTT,CASSSYGQSERNNQPQHF
TRBV5-1,TRBJ1-2,NA,NA,TGCGCCAGCAGCTTTCAGGGGTCTGATGGCTACACCTTC,CASSFQGSDGYTF
TRBV6-5,TRBJ2-2,NA,NA,TGTGCCAGCAGTTCGAATGACGGGGAGCTGTTTTTT,CASSSNDGELFF
TRBV19,TRBJ1-2,NA,many,TGTGCCAGCTCCTCGCGGGGCCCCTATGGCTACACCTTC,CASSSRGPYGYTF
TRBV20-1,TRBJ2-1,NA,NA,TGCAGTGCTAGGGCGATAGGCTCCCACAATGAGCAGTTCTTC,CSARAIGSHNEQFF
TRBV6-1,TRBJ2-3,NA,NA,TGTGCCAGCAGCAAGACTCAACTCGATGTAACGCAGTATTTT,CASSKTQLDVTQYF
TRBV6-7,TRBJ2-1,NA,NA,TGTGCCAGCTTAGGGGGGCCGAAGGGTAATGAGCAGTTCTTC,CASLGGPKGNEQFF
TRBV9,TRBJ1-2,NA,NA,TGTGCCAGCAGCGCTGCTCACGGGCGGCGGGCCTATGGCTACACCTTC,CASSAAHGRRAYGYTF
TRBV6-2/TRBV6-3,TRBJ2-7,NA,NA,TGTGCCAGCAGAACACCAGGGGCCTACGAGCAGTACTTC,CASRTPGAYEQYF
TRBV4-2,TRBJ2-4,TRBD1,NA,TGTGCCAGCAGCCAAGTCCCGCAGACAGGGCGAAACATTCAGTACTTC,CASSQVPQTGRNIQYF
TRBV5-1,TRBJ1-5,NA,few,TGCGCCAGCAGCCCGGAACCCGAACAACTAAAGCATTTT,CASSPEPEQLKHF
TRBV27,TRBJ1-2,TRBD1,few,TGTGCCAGCAGTTTAGCCCAGGGGGCGAGAGGCTACACCTTC,CASSLAQGARGYTF
TRBV12-3/TRBV12-4,TRBJ1-1,NA,few,TGTGCCAGCAGCTCTACCCCGGATCTCCCCTGGCGCGGGAACACTGAAGCTTTCTTT,CASSSTPDLPWRGNTEAFF
TRBV9,TRBJ2-1,TRBD2,few,TGTGCCAGTGCCGGGACTAGCGGGACCTACAATGAGCAGTTCTTC,CASAGTSGTYNEQFF
TRBV12-3/TRBV12-4,TRBJ1-4,NA,few,TGTGCCAGCAGTGCCACCACTAATGAAAAACTGTTTTTT,CASSATTNEKLFF
TRBV12-3/TRBV12-4,TRBJ1-2,NA,few,TGTGCCAGCAGTTGGGGTCCCTATGGCTACACCTTC,CASSWGPYGYTF
TRBV19,TRBJ1-3,NA,few,TGTGCCAGTACATCGACACGTTCGGCCATATATTTT,CASTSTRSAIYF
TRBV20-1,TRBJ2-7,NA,NA,TGCAGTGCAACGATCGCGGCTACCTACGAGCAGTACTTC,CSATIAATYEQYF
TRBV5-1,TRBJ1-4,NA,NA,TGCGCCAGCCGCCAAAGGAATATGGATGAAAAACTGTTTTTT,CASRQRNMDEKLFF
TRBV7-3,TRBJ2-2,TRBD2,NA,TGTGCCGTCCAGGGGCTAGCGGGAAAAGGAAACACCGGGGAGCTGTTTTTT,CAVQGLAGKGNTGELFF